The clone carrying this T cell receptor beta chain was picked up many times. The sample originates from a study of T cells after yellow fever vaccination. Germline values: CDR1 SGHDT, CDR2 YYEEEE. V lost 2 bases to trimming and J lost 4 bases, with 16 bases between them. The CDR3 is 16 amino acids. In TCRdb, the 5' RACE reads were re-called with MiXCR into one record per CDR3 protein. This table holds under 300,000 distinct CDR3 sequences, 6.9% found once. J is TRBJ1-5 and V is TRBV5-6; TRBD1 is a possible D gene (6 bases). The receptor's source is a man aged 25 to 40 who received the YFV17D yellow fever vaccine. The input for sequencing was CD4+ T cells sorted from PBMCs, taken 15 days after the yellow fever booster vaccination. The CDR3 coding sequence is TGTGCCAGCAGCTTCTGGGGGGCAGCCTTTAATCAGCCCCAGCATTTT. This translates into CASSFWGAAFNQPQHF.